The 25 T cell receptor beta chains listed next were all sequenced from one sample in a study of graft-versus-host responses after intestinal transplantation. Their antigen targets remain unknown. Clones were read by immunoSEQ multiplex PCR, and TCRdb kept only the in-frame ones, dropping some. The sample has approximately 130,000 clones; roughly 92% are singletons. The starting material was unstimulated CD4+ T cells sorted from spleen or lymph node cells, obtained before intestinal transplant. The receptors here all came from a human donor who received an intestinal transplant.

V gene TRBV29-1 combines with J gene TRBJ2-1; 7 bases are shared with TRBD2. V trimming: 1 base; J trimming: 4 bases; junction bases outside the gene matches: 7. The CDR3 spans 15 residues. In germline, CDR1 is SQVTM, CDR2 ANQGSEA. The CDR3 coding sequence is TGCAGCGTTGAAGCGCTAGCGGACATTTACAATGAGCAGTTCTTC. Translation gives CSVEALADIYNEQFF.

V is TRBV11-3 and J is TRBJ2-3, with D maybe TRBD2 (6 bases). V lost 1 base and J lost 1, with 6 bases in between. CDR3 size: 14 residues. From germline, CDR1 is SGHNT and CDR2 YENEEA. Here the CDR3 reads CASSLGGGTDTQYF. CDR3 DNA sequence: TGTGCCAGCAGCTTAGGGGGGGGCACAGATACGCAGTATTTT.

The rearrangement joins TRBV15 to TRBJ1-1, with a possible D match to TRBD1 (6 bases). Between the trimmed V and J ends, which lost 0 bases and 2 bases, there was a span of 10 bases. Germline V gene data show CDR1 as LNHNV and CDR2 as YYDKDF (reference sequence). This CDR3 comprises 15 residues. CDR3 in amino acids: CATSRDRGQNTEAFF. CDR3 in DNA: TGTGCCACCAGCAGAGATCGGGGACAAAACACTGAAGCTTTCTTT.

The chain employs TRBV2 and TRBJ1-5; D ambiguous. This CDR3 has 17 amino acids. Germline V gene data show CDR1 as SNHLY and CDR2 as FYNNEI. V was trimmed by 6 bases and J by 1 base, leaving 19 bases between them. Written as DNA, the CDR3 is TGTGCCAGCAGCACACGAAACTCGGGGAGGAGCAATCAGCCCCAGCATTTT. Encoded protein: CASSTRNSGRSNQPQHF.

The CDR3 nucleotides are TGTGCCAGCAGCCAAGATCCGAGGGGACGCTTAATGAACACTGAAGCTTTCTTT. As protein: CASSQDPRGRLMNTEAFF. J is TRBJ1-1 and V is TRBV14, with D maybe TRBD1 (5 bases). CDR3 length: 18 residues. V dropped 0 bases and J dropped 0 bases, with 17 bases sitting between them. CDR1 is SGHDN, CDR2 FVKESK, per germline.

The rearrangement links TRBV7-2 to TRBJ1-4; maybe TRBD1 (5 bases). Germline CDR1 and CDR2: SGHTA and FQGNSA. This CDR3 contains 15 residues. The V end was cut by 1 base, the J end by 8 bases, with 14 bases between. CDR3 sequence reads: CASSLGAGRGEKLFF. CDR3 sequence (DNA): TGTGCCAGCAGCTTAGGAGCAGGGCGAGGAGAAAAACTGTTTTTT.

The chain is built from TRBV2 and TRBJ1-1, with unresolved D. Germline CDR1 reads SNHLY; CDR2 reads FYNNEI. V was pared by 3 bases and J by 4 bases, with 9 bases between. The CDR3 totals 13 residues. CDR3 in DNA: TGTGCCAGCAGTGATATGCTCCCCACTGAAGCTTTCTTT. Translation: CASSDMLPTEAFF.

The chain carries TRBV5-1 and TRBJ2-1; no definite D call. Germline V gene lookup returns CDR1 SGHRS and CDR2 YFSETQ. The CDR3 is 14 amino acids. V was pared by 1 base and J by 2 bases, with 7 bases between. This chain's CDR3 is CASSLFSPYNEQFF. DNA of the CDR3: TGCGCCAGCAGCTTGTTCTCGCCCTACAATGAGCAGTTCTTC.

The chain recombines TRBV9 with TRBJ2-3, with D perhaps TRBD2 (6 bases). Germline-derived CDR1 and CDR2 are SGDLS and YYNGEE. Trimming took off 2 bases at V and 6 bases at J, with 19 bases between the two ends. The CDR3 consists of 16 residues. The DNA of the CDR3 is TGTGCCAGCAGCGTGGGGGGAAACCTCCTTTCGGATACGCAGTATTTT. Translating gives CASSVGGNLLSDTQYF.

The chain has TRBV5-7 and TRBJ1-3; tentatively, D is TRBD1 (6 bases). TRBV5-7 is classed as an ORF, of uncertain function. This CDR3 contains 14 residues. Trimming shortened V by 1 base and J by 2 bases, and 7 bases separated the two germline ends. The CDR3 DNA reads as TGTGCCAGCAGCTTGAAGGGGGCTGGAAACACCATATATTTT. Residues: CASSLKGAGNTIYF.

The rearrangement joins TRBV30 to TRBJ1-4; no clear D. The CDR3 contains 17 residues. V gave up 8 bases and J gave up 3 bases, with 25 bases separating them. Germline V gene sequence: CDR1 GTSNPN, CDR2 SVGIG (reference sequence). The CDR3 spells CARGDGFSPAPNEKLFF. CDR3 nucleotide sequence: TGTGCCCGAGGAGATGGGTTTTCGCCAGCCCCTAATGAAAAACTGTTTTTT.

The chain couples TRBV19 to TRBJ1-1, with 8 bases that match TRBD1. The CDR3 contains 17 residues. The germline V gene has CDR1 LNHDA and CDR2 SQIVND (reference sequence). After removal of 5 bases from V and 3 bases from J, the junction contained 14 bases not matched to a gene. The CDR3 bases are TGTGCCAGTAGTCACCCGACGGACAGGGTACAGGACACTGAAGCTTTCTTT. It translates to CASSHPTDRVQDTEAFF.

This chain joins TRBV6-4 and TRBJ1-1; 8 nucleotides align to TRBD1. J was trimmed by 6 bases and V by 1 base; bases with no gene match: 1. The germline gives CDR1 MRHNA, CDR2 SNTAGT. The CDR3 length is 13 residues. The CDR3 coding sequence is TGTGCCAGCAGTGACTTGACAGGGGCTGAAGCTTTCTTT. Its translation is CASSDLTGAEAFF.

The chain links TRBV9 to TRBJ2-7; 10 nucleotides align to TRBD1. Germline V gives CDR1 SGDLS, CDR2 YYNGEE. Trimming removed 4 bases from V and 3 bases from J; junction bases left unmatched: 13. This CDR3 region has 17 residues. The CDR3 is CASSRGGPGTGDYEQYF. CDR3 nucleotide sequence: TGTGCCAGCAGCCGGGGGGGACCCGGGACAGGGGACTACGAGCAGTACTTC.

As DNA, the CDR3 is TGCGCCAGCAGCCTCCGGCTAGCGGGGGGAAATGAGCAGTTCTTC. It encodes CASSLRLAGGNEQFF. The V call is TRBV5-1, the J call TRBJ2-1; 11 bases are shared with TRBD2. The CDR3 runs 15 residues. Germline CDR1 reads SGHRS; CDR2 reads YFSETQ. V lost 4 bases to trimming and J lost 7 bases; unmatched junction nucleotides: 7.

This clone was found a few times. This chain joins TRBV5-6 and TRBJ2-3, with 9 bases aligning to TRBD2. Germline CDR1 SGHDT, CDR2 YYEEEE. The V segment lost 4 bases and the J segment 10 bases; nucleotides outside the gene matches: 16. There are 16 residues in the CDR3. The CDR3 DNA is TGTGCCAGCAGCCCTTTCGGGGGGCGGGGGGGCCTGGCGCAGTATTTT. This codes for CASSPFGGRGGLAQYF.

This chain connects TRBV10-3 to TRBJ2-7; 8 bases line up with TRBD1. Germline CDR1 ENHRY, CDR2 SYGVKD. The ends lost 4 bases at V and 2 bases at J; junction bases unmatched: 1. The CDR3 runs 13 residues. As DNA, the CDR3 is TGTGCCATCAGTGTACAGGGGGCCTACGAGCAGTACTTC. It specifies CAISVQGAYEQYF.

The chain has TRBV19 and TRBJ2-7; no definite D call. V lost 1 base, J lost 2 bases, and 18 bases lay in between. Germline CDR1 is LNHDA and CDR2 is SQIVND (reference sequence). The CDR3 consists of 17 residues. The CDR3 DNA sequence: TGTGCCAGTAGTATAGCATCGTCGGGTACTATCGCCTACGAGCAGTACTTC. It yields the protein CASSIASSGTIAYEQYF.

The chain uses TRBV6-1 and TRBJ2-1, with D perhaps TRBD2 (6 bases). Germline V gene lookup returns CDR1 MNHNS and CDR2 SASEGT. The V end lost 4 bases, the J end lost 6 bases, and 16 bases lay between the germline ends. The CDR3 length is 15 residues. In DNA, the CDR3 is TGTGCCAGCAGTGCAGTCCCCGACGGGGGCAATGAGCAGTTCTTC. Translating gives CASSAVPDGGNEQFF.

V and J are TRBV6-1 and TRBJ2-5, with 8 bases fitting TRBD2. V dropped 7 bases and J dropped 4; count of bases not matched to a gene: 8. The CDR3 has 14 residues. Germline V gives CDR1 MNHNS, CDR2 SASEGT. CDR3 nucleotide sequence: TGTGCCAGCACGGGGGGGCCGAGACGAGAGACCCAGTACTTC. Translating gives CASTGGPRRETQYF.

As for this clone: Other nucleotide sequences in the sample specify the same CDR3. The chain joins TRBV7-9 to TRBJ1-1; possibly TRBD1 for D (5 bases). The CDR3 has 13 amino acids. V lost 5 bases and J lost 4, with 11 bases in between. Germline assignment: CDR1 SEHNR and CDR2 FQNEAQ (reference sequence). In DNA, the CDR3 is TGTGCCAGCAGCCCCAGGACACTCACTGAAGCTTTCTTT. Protein sequence: CASSPRTLTEAFF.

This clone was detected only once. The V gene is TRBV6-1, the J gene TRBJ2-5; D is tentatively TRBD1 or TRBD2 (5 bases each). Trimming removed 7 bases from V and 2 bases from J, with 14 bases in between. From germline, CDR1 is MNHNS and CDR2 SASEGT. The CDR3 spans 14 residues. CDR3 sequence reads: CASKPGPIQETQYF. The CDR3 DNA reads TGTGCCAGCAAACCGGGACCGATACAAGAGACCCAGTACTTC.

V gene TRBV5-4 combines with J gene TRBJ2-5; 10 bases align to TRBD2. Trimming removed 0 bases from V and 3 bases from J; junction bases left unmatched: 5. This CDR3 is built from 16 residues. Per the germline V gene, CDR1 is SGHNT and CDR2 is YYREEE (reference sequence). The CDR3 DNA follows: TGTGCCAGCAGCTTGGGGCTAGCGGGGGCCAAAGAGACCCAGTACTTC. Residues: CASSLGLAGAKETQYF.

The V call is TRBV2, the J call TRBJ1-6; no reliable D call. In germline, CDR1 is SNHLY, CDR2 FYNNEI. Trimming shortened V by 4 bases and J by 13 bases, and 8 bases separated the two germline ends. The CDR3 runs 11 residues. CDR3 sequence (DNA): TGTGCCAGCAGTGGGCTGGGGCCCCTCCACTTT. Translated, it gives CASSGLGPLHF.

The chain has TRBV6-1 and TRBJ1-2, with D tentatively TRBD1 (5 bases). In germline, CDR1 is MNHNS, CDR2 SASEGT. V was trimmed by 8 bases and J by 4 bases, leaving 14 bases between them. The CDR3 is 13 residues long. CDR3 sequence (DNA): TGTGCCAGCGAGGGACTCGGACCCTATGGCTACACCTTC. Protein product: CASEGLGPYGYTF.